This T cell receptor (beta chain) is drawn from a study of T cells expressing NK-cell markers. In the study overall: All TCR beta repertoires analysed originated from sorted CD3+CD56+NKG2C+, CD3+CD56+NKG2C- and CD3+CD56-NKG2C+ T cells. Study-wide points: Leadership of the CD3+CD56-NKG2C+ fraction also belonged to these clonotypes in several donors.

The CDR3 is made up of 15 amino acids. Germline values: CDR1 MNHNY, CDR2 SVGAGI (reference sequence). A note on this clonotype: Its antigen is not known.

TCRdb reprocessed the 5' RACE reads, keeping one entry per CDR3 protein, no DNA. This specimen shows approximately 440,000 distinct CDR3 sequences; the ten leading clones hold 1.4%. The sequence was collected from a woman between 50 and 59 years old in good health. Sequenced: blood T cells: a sorted CD56 or NKG2C T cell subset, CD4+ or CD8+ T cells, or bulk PBMC T cells (not recorded which). The chain joins TRBV6-6 to TRBJ2-4. The CDR3 loop is CASSFQALAKNIQYF.